Below are 27 T cell receptor beta chains sequenced from a single sample in a study of Graves' ophthalmopathy and Graves' hyperthyroidism. TCR beta CDR3 amplification used RNA transcripts. The authors performed first-round RT-PCR with HTBI primers and then a second-round multiplex PCR. TCRdb fed the multiplex PCR reads into MiXCR, producing one record per CDR3 protein. Altogether around 1.1 million distinct CDR3 sequences are present, 35% to 40% being singletons, with the ten largest covering over 8.5%. Sequencing was carried out using peripheral blood or thyroid tissue (not recorded which). The receptors come from an adult man with Graves' hyperthyroidism.

This clonotype has a count of ten or more. The chain links TRBV10-2 to TRBJ2-7; D is possibly TRBD1 (6 bases). The ends were cut back, 3 bases at V and 4 bases at J, with 19 bases in the middle. The CDR3 is made up of 16 amino acids. Germline V gene data show CDR1 as WSHSY and CDR2 as SAAADI. This CDR3 is CASSEPRHRVGYEQYF. As DNA, the CDR3 is TGCGCCAGCAGTGAACCCCGGCACAGGGTAGGGTACGAGCAGTACTTC.

This clonotype was seen more than once but under ten times. The chain combines TRBV6-5 with TRBJ2-2, with 8 bases that match TRBD1. From germline, CDR1 is MNHEY and CDR2 SVGAGI. With 5 bases clipped from V and 5 bases from J, the junction kept 13 bases outside the gene matches. This CDR3 spans 17 amino acids. CDR3 amino acids: CASSDLTGGERTGELFF. The CDR3 coding sequence is TGTGCCAGCAGTGACCTCACAGGGGGAGAACGGACCGGGGAGCTGTTTTTT.

This clonotype came up many times. This chain joins TRBV2 and TRBJ1-4; the D gene is possibly TRBD1 (5 bases). CDR3 length equals 13 residues. Germline V gene lookup returns CDR1 SNHLY and CDR2 FYNNEI. The germline V and J ends were trimmed by 8 bases and 5 bases, with 12 bases remaining between them. The CDR3 protein is CASSGENNEKLFF. The CDR3 nucleotides are TGTGCCAGCTCGGGGGAAAACAATGAAAAACTGTTTTTT.

The gene calls are TRBV7-9 and TRBJ1-2; D is perhaps TRBD1 (5 bases). Trimming cost V 2 bases and J 0 bases, with 10 bases left between them. This CDR3 region has 15 residues. Germline lookup yields CDR1 SEHNR and CDR2 FQNEAQ (reference sequence). This CDR3 reads CASSLRQGANYGYTF. The CDR3, as DNA: TGTGCCAGCAGCTTACGGCAGGGCGCTAACTATGGCTACACCTTC.

This clonotype was seen repeatedly, ten times or more. The chain employs TRBV14 and TRBJ2-5; 8 bases line up with TRBD1. Germline-derived CDR1 and CDR2 are SGHDN and FVKESK. Trimming at V came to 1 base and at J to 0 bases, leaving 4 bases not matched to a gene. The CDR3 totals 16 residues. The DNA for the CDR3 is TGTGCCAGCAGCCAAGGGGACAGGTCGTACCAAGAGACCCAGTACTTC. Protein: CASSQGDRSYQETQYF.

In regard to this clonotype: This may come from a read error, since a much larger clone is one base off. This chain uses TRBV5-5 with TRBJ1-2; TRBD1 might be the D (5 bases). V lost 0 bases, J lost 8 bases, and 14 bases lay in between. CDR3 length: 14 residues. Germline-derived CDR1 and CDR2 are SGHKS and YYEKEE (reference sequence). The CDR3 protein is CASSLATREAGYTF. CDR3 sequence (DNA): TGTGCCAGCAGCTTGGCAACCAGGGAGGCCGGCTACACCTTC.

This clonotype was observed a handful of times. The chain's CDR3 is CASSVISGTGRETQYF. The CDR3 nucleotides are TGTGCCAGCAGCGTGATATCCGGGACAGGGCGAGAGACCCAGTACTTC. The rearrangement links TRBV9 to TRBJ2-5; 9 positions match TRBD1. The J segment lost 4 bases and the V segment lost 2 bases, leaving 9 bases of the junction unmatched. The CDR3 consists of 16 residues. Germline lookup yields CDR1 SGDLS and CDR2 YYNGEE.

This clonotype was picked up a small number of times. This chain connects TRBV30 to TRBJ2-7, with D tentatively TRBD1 or TRBD2 (5 bases each). The CDR3 consists of 12 residues. Germline CDR1 reads GTSNPN; CDR2 reads SVGIG (reference sequence). Trimming shortened V by 4 bases and J by 2 bases, and 9 bases separated the two germline ends. The CDR3 nucleotides read TGTGCCTGGACCCGGGGCACCTACGAGCAGTACTTC. As protein: CAWTRGTYEQYF.

This clonotype was counted at least ten times. The chain combines TRBV12-3 or TRBV12-4 with TRBJ1-5, with D tentatively TRBD1 (5 bases). Trimming cost V 3 bases and J 9 bases, with 15 bases left between them. The CDR3 spans 14 residues. The CDR3: CASSLEGTYGPQHF. In DNA, the CDR3 is TGTGCCAGCAGTTTGGAGGGGACCTATGGGCCCCAGCATTTT.

This clonotype was seen at least ten times. J is TRBJ1-5 and V is TRBV7-9; tentative D call: TRBD1 (5 bases). V lost 6 bases, J lost 7 bases, and 13 bases lay in between. The CDR3 is 13 amino acids. Looked up from germline, CDR1 is SEHNR and CDR2 is FQNEAQ (reference sequence). The CDR3 reads CASSPQGYQPQHF. As DNA, the CDR3 is TGTGCCAGCAGTCCTCAGGGATACCAGCCCCAGCATTTT.

In this sample, this clonotype turned up many times. The chain joins TRBV7-9 to TRBJ1-4, with a possible D match to TRBD1 (5 bases). The germline gives CDR1 SEHNR, CDR2 FQNEAQ (reference sequence). V was pared by 6 bases and J by 7 bases, with 15 bases between. The CDR3 consists of 14 residues. The CDR3 here is CASRAGADVEKLFF. The CDR3 DNA sequence: TGTGCCAGCAGGGCCGGGGCGGATGTTGAAAAACTGTTTTTT. The entire variable domain, with the rest obtained from reference TRBV7-9 and TRBJ1-4, is as follows: DTGVSQNPRHKITKRGQNVTFRCDPISEHNRLYWYRQTLGQGPEFLTYFQNEAQLEKSRLLSDRFSAERPKGSFSTLEIQRTEQGDSAMYLCASRAGADVEKLFFGSGTQLSVL.

This clonotype was recorded at least ten times. This rearrangement joins TRBV5-5 to TRBJ2-7; TRBD1 might be the D (5 bases). This CDR3 comprises 15 residues. Trimming stripped 2 bases from V and 4 bases from J, with 16 bases between. The V gene's germline CDR1 is SGHKS and CDR2 YYEKEE (reference sequence). CDR3 sequence reads: CASSFTFSGAYEQYF. The DNA for the CDR3 is TGTGCCAGCAGCTTCACTTTCTCTGGGGCATACGAGCAGTACTTC.

The rearrangement joins TRBV5-1 to TRBJ2-6; D might be TRBD1 (6 bases). V gave up 4 bases and J gave up 0 bases, with 14 bases separating them. Germline assignment: CDR1 SGHRS and CDR2 YFSETQ. This CDR3 is built from 17 residues. In nucleotides, the CDR3 is TGCGCCAGCAGCCGGGACACCAAATTCTCTGGGGCCAACGTCCTGACTTTC. It codes for CASSRDTKFSGANVLTF.

This clonotype was counted many times. J is TRBJ1-1 and V is TRBV11-2; D uncertain. The germline V and J ends were trimmed by 7 bases and 4 bases, with 10 bases remaining between them. The CDR3 contains 12 residues. Germline lookup yields CDR1 SGHAT and CDR2 FQNNGV. The CDR3 is CASNFLSTEAFF. The CDR3 region has the DNA TGTGCCAGCAACTTTCTGAGCACTGAAGCTTTCTTT.

This clonotype was observed many times. The chain joins TRBV2 to TRBJ1-1, with D hard to call. Per the germline V gene, CDR1 is SNHLY and CDR2 is FYNNEI. V was pared by 5 bases and J by 0 bases, with 10 bases between. CDR3 size: 14 residues. CDR3 residues: CASSRMGMNTEAFF. The CDR3 coding sequence is TGTGCCAGCAGTCGTATGGGAATGAACACTGAAGCTTTCTTT. Drawing the rest from reference TRBV2 and TRBJ1-1, the complete variable domain is EPEVTQTPSHQVTQMGQEVILRCVPISNHLYFYWYRQILGQKVEFLVSFYNNEISEKSEIFDDQFSVERPDGSNFTLKIRSTKLEDSAMYFCASSRMGMNTEAFFGQGTRLTVV.

This clonotype has only one observation. A much more abundant neighbour one base away suggests this may be a read error. A read error is likely, as this CDR3 ends without the conserved phenylalanine or tryptophan. The chain recombines TRBV25-1 with TRBJ1-6; D not resolved. This CDR3 region has 15 residues. Trimming removed 2 bases from V and 6 bases from J, with 11 bases in between. Germline CDR1 is MGHDK and CDR2 is SYGVNS. CDR3 coding DNA: TGTGCCAGCAGTGAAGGACCGGACGGTAATTCACCCCTCCACCTT. This gives the protein CASSEGPDGNSPLHL.

This clonotype was seen at least ten times. The gene calls are TRBV15 and TRBJ1-2, with D perhaps matching TRBD1 (5 bases). Germline-derived CDR1 and CDR2 are LNHNV and YYDKDF (reference sequence). The germline V and J ends were trimmed by 1 base and 5 bases, with 14 bases remaining between them. This CDR3 spans 15 amino acids. The CDR3 region has the DNA TGTGCCACCAGCAGAGCACAGGTGAAAGAATATGGCTACACCTTC. Translating gives CATSRAQVKEYGYTF.

V is TRBV10-2 and J is TRBJ2-2; no definite D call. Trimming removed 9 bases at V and 3 bases at J, with 14 bases between. The CDR3 loop spans 14 amino acids. The germline V gene has CDR1 WSHSY and CDR2 SAAADI. The CDR3 coding sequence is TGCGCCAGTAGAGAAGTACAGTACACCGGGGAGCTGTTTTTT. It encodes CASREVQYTGELFF.

V and J are TRBV20-1 and TRBJ1-5, with D possibly being TRBD1 (6 bases). V dropped 5 bases and J dropped 4 bases, with 18 bases sitting between them. This CDR3 contains 15 residues. In germline, CDR1 is DFQATT, CDR2 SNEGSKA (reference sequence). The CDR3 nucleotides read TGCAGTGCTGAGAACACTCGGGACACTAATCAGCCCCAGCATTTT. Encoded protein: CSAENTRDTNQPQHF.

The chain is built from TRBV28 and TRBJ1-6; D remains unclear. The germline gives CDR1 MDHEN, CDR2 SYDVKM. Trimming took 8 bases from V and 7 from J, leaving 12 bases between them. The CDR3 consists of 13 residues. The CDR3 region is CASGDRVNSPLHF. CDR3 DNA: TGTGCCAGCGGAGATCGGGTCAATTCACCCCTCCACTTT.

The sample holds many counts of this clonotype. The V and J genes are TRBV19 and TRBJ2-7; 7 bases align to TRBD1. Germline V gene sequence: CDR1 LNHDA, CDR2 SQIVND (reference sequence). This CDR3 region has 11 residues. Germline trimming cut 9 bases from V and 3 bases from J; bases unmatched to any gene: 2. Here the CDR3 DNA reads TGTGCCAGCGGGGACAGCTACGAGCAGTACTTC. Amino acids: CASGDSYEQYF.

This clonotype was observed at least ten times. The V and J genes are TRBV7-9 and TRBJ1-6; weak D call: TRBD1 (5 bases). Germline V gene data show CDR1 as SEHNR and CDR2 as FQNEAQ (reference sequence). V was cut by 5 bases and J by 6 bases, with 20 bases left in between. This CDR3 is built from 17 residues. CDR3 in DNA: TGTGCCAGCAGCGGACTGGGACGTCGGCCGGGTAATTCACCCCTCCACTTT. It translates to CASSGLGRRPGNSPLHF.

This clonotype was observed a few times. V gene TRBV5-1 combines with J gene TRBJ2-7; either TRBD1 or TRBD2 may fit D (5 bases each). Trimming left V 2 bases short and J 8 bases short, with 17 bases between. Germline CDR1 SGHRS, CDR2 YFSETQ. This CDR3 comprises 14 residues. The CDR3 bases are TGCGCCAGCAGCTTAGGGACGGGTGAACCGCAGCAGTACTTC. Translation: CASSLGTGEPQQYF.

The chain uses TRBV15 and TRBJ1-6, with D hard to call. The CDR3 is made up of 15 amino acids. Per germline, CDR1 LNHNV and CDR2 YYDKDF (reference sequence). The V gene lost 5 bases and the J gene lost 9 bases, with 17 bases spanning the gap. The CDR3 DNA reads TGTGCCACCAGCGGAGTGCCCTATCGAAGTTCACCCCTCCACTTT. It codes for CATSGVPYRSSPLHF.

This clonotype came up many times. This chain uses TRBV7-6 with TRBJ2-5; the match to TRBD1 covers 10 bases. The CDR3 contains 16 residues. The V segment lost 1 base and the J segment 2 bases; nucleotides outside the gene matches: 4. The germline V gene encodes CDR1 SGHVS and CDR2 FNYEAQ. CDR3 protein: CASSLGRDRGQETQYF. The CDR3 region has the DNA TGTGCCAGCAGCTTAGGCAGGGACAGGGGTCAAGAGACCCAGTACTTC.

The chain joins TRBV10-3 to TRBJ1-6; TRBD1 matches at 8 bases. Germline CDR1 is ENHRY and CDR2 is SYGVKD. The CDR3 totals 15 residues. The ends lost 10 bases at V and 9 bases at J; junction bases unmatched: 14. The CDR3 here is CASKNAGGGSSPLHF. As DNA, the CDR3 is TGTGCCAGCAAAAACGCAGGGGGCGGGAGTTCACCCCTCCACTTT.

This clonotype was counted at least ten times. The rearrangement joins TRBV25-1 to TRBJ2-7; D tentatively fits TRBD1 or TRBD2 (5 bases each). Between the trimmed V and J ends, which lost 4 bases and 0 bases, there was a span of 19 bases. CDR1 is MGHDK, CDR2 SYGVNS, per germline. The CDR3 loop spans 17 amino acids. The CDR3 sequence is CASSASPGLEHSYEQYF. DNA of the CDR3: TGTGCCAGCAGTGCCTCACCGGGGCTAGAGCACTCCTACGAGCAGTACTTC.